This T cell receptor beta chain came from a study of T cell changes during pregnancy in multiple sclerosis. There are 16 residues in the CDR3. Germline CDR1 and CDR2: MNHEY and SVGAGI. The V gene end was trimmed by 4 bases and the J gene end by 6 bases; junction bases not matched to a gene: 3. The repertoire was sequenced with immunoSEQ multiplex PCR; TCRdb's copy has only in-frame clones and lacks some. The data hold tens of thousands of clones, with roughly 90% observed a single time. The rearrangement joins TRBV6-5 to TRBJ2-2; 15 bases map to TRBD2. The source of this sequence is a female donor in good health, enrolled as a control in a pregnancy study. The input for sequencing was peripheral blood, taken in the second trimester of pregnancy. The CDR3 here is CASSSGLAGGPGELFF. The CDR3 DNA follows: TGTGCCAGCAGTTCAGGACTAGCGGGAGGGCCCGGGGAGCTGTTTTTT.